This T cell receptor (beta chain) came from a study of T cell responses to AZD1222 COVID-19 vaccine. Broader study findings: Most donors were white British and more were female, and clonal diversity was possibly underestimated. CD4 TCRs associated with vaccination spanned spike, dominating at 160-218 and 743-854.

Repertoires were generated with immunoSEQ multiplex PCR, while TCRdb's copy carries only in-frame clones and drops some. The sample lists more than 70,000 clones, 90% seen once, with approximately 3.2% in the top ten. Note on this clone: The target antigen is unknown.

V was pared by 2 bases and J by 0 bases, with 6 bases of the junction left unmatched. The germline CDR1 and CDR2 sequences are SGHTA and FQGNSA. CDR3 length equals 17 residues. This TCR was recovered from an adult who received the AZD1222 COVID-19 vaccine. This sequence joins TRBV7-2 and TRBJ2-3; 9 nucleotides agree with TRBD1. The source material was peripheral blood, sampled 28 days after the second AZD1222 dose. The CDR3 sequence is CASSLRVGQGSTDTQYF. CDR3 DNA: TGTGCCAGCAGCTTACGCGTGGGACAGGGCAGCACAGATACGCAGTATTTT.